This is a list of T cell receptor beta chains from one sample in a study of T cell repertoires in cytomegalovirus infection. TCRdb passed the reads through MiXCR, listing each CDR3 protein once. The sample lists approximately 630,000 distinct CDR3 sequences; 24% were seen once. The material sequenced was CD8+ T cells from PBMCs. The receptors were sampled from a human donor in good health (CMV status not recorded). Some clones in this sample may be carry-over from other donors' samples. Both conserved end residues are part of each CDR3. A D gene is named only where the DNA matches it firmly. Expanded clones get a size class; other rows say once, few or many, or leave the size out.

V	D	size	J	CDR3	DNA
TRBV6-2/TRBV6-3	TRBD1	NA	TRBJ2-2	CASSLYRGLSGELFF	TGTGCCAGCAGCCTATACAGGGGGCTCTCCGGGGAGCTGTTTTTT
TRBV9	NA	NA	TRBJ1-2	CASSVEGQGYTF	TGTGCCAGCAGCGTAGAAGGTCAGGGCTACACCTTC
TRBV20-1	NA	NA	TRBJ2-3	CSARDALSTDTQYF	TGCAGTGCTAGAGATGCGTTGAGCACAGATACGCAGTATTTT
TRBV7-6	TRBD2	many	TRBJ2-1	CASSLVLAGALGNEQFF	TGTGCCAGCAGCTTAGTACTAGCGGGGGCCCTAGGTAATGAGCAGTTCTTC
TRBV27	TRBD1	NA	TRBJ2-3	CASRPLDRLADTQYF	TGTGCCAGCAGACCGTTGGACAGGTTGGCAGATACGCAGTATTTT
TRBV7-2	TRBD1	many	TRBJ2-1	CASSLTAPGQSMNNEQFF	TGTGCCAGCAGCCTAACGGCCCCGGGACAGTCTATGAACAATGAGCAGTTCTTC
TRBV7-9	TRBD1	few	TRBJ1-1	CASSLWTGALLVTEAFF	TGTGCCAGCAGCTTGTGGACAGGGGCCCTGCTAGTGACTGAAGCTTTCTTT
TRBV7-2	NA	NA	TRBJ2-1	CASSLIGGEQFF	TGTGCCAGCAGCTTAATCGGAGGTGAGCAGTTCTTC
TRBV7-2	NA	many	TRBJ2-2	CASWGGELFF	TGTGCCAGCTGGGGCGGGGAGCTGTTTTTT
TRBV2	TRBD2	NA	TRBJ2-2	CASSEASGGADGELFF	TGTGCCAGCAGTGAGGCCAGCGGGGGGGCCGACGGGGAGCTGTTTTTT
TRBV14	NA	NA	TRBJ1-1	CASSHTARQILNTEAFF	TGTGCCAGCAGCCATACCGCTCGCCAGATATTGAACACTGAAGCTTTCTTT
TRBV7-8	NA	many	TRBJ1-3	CASSLAGDPQSIYF	TGTGCCAGCAGCTTAGCGGGAGACCCCCAATCCATATATTTT
TRBV29-1	NA	NA	TRBJ2-2	CSVFTRGADTGELFF	TGCAGCGTTTTTACCCGGGGTGCCGACACCGGGGAGCTGTTTTTT
TRBV7-9	NA	few	TRBJ1-1	CASSRPQGEAFF	TGTGCCAGCAGCCGACCCCAGGGGGAAGCTTTCTTT
TRBV7-8	NA	many	TRBJ1-2	CASSMDGVYTF	TGTGCCAGCAGCATGGACGGGGTTTACACCTTC
TRBV6-6	NA	NA	TRBJ1-6	CASSYSPSYYSPLHF	TGTGCCAGCAGTTACTCACCCAGCTACTATTCACCCCTCCACTTT
TRBV5-6	NA	many	TRBJ1-1	CASVFGGTEAFF	TGTGCCAGCGTGTTTGGGGGCACTGAAGCTTTCTTT
TRBV20-1	TRBD2	few	TRBJ2-3	CSARDGRESTDTQYF	TGCAGTGCTAGAGATGGGAGGGAAAGCACAGATACGCAGTATTTT
TRBV20-1	TRBD2	NA	TRBJ2-2	CSARDAGGGTGELFF	TGCAGTGCTAGAGATGCGGGAGGGGGCACCGGGGAGCTGTTTTTT
TRBV6-5	TRBD2	NA	TRBJ2-3	CASSDITGGGFTDTQYF	TGTGCCAGCAGCGATATTACCGGGGGGGGATTCACAGATACGCAGTATTTT
TRBV10-3	NA	many	TRBJ2-5	CAISELEDGLEETQYF	TGTGCCATCAGTGAACTCGAGGACGGACTCGAAGAGACCCAGTACTTC
TRBV6-5	NA	few	TRBJ1-1	CASSLLGSGSEAFF	TGTGCCAGCAGTTTACTCGGATCAGGGTCTGAAGCTTTCTTT
TRBV7-2	NA	many	TRBJ1-2	CASSLASRDVVSGYTF	TGTGCCAGCAGCCTCGCCTCCAGGGATGTTGTCTCTGGCTACACCTTC
TRBV12-3/TRBV12-4	NA	many	TRBJ2-7	CASSTYPYEQYF	TGTGCCAGCAGTACCTACCCCTACGAGCAGTACTTC
TRBV2	NA	NA	TRBJ2-1	CASIPPGREQFF	TGTGCCAGCATCCCCCCGGGGCGTGAGCAGTTCTTC